A single sample is the source of the 12 T cell receptor beta chains below, sequenced in a study of spatial heterogeneity in lung cancer. Time point denoted: blood at routine non-recurrence follow-up after resection. One entry per CDR3 protein, called by TCRdb with MiXCR from the 5' RACE reads. The repertoire holds 1,000 to 1,500 distinct CDR3 sequences, with 25% to 30% as singletons. The starting material was PBMCs, obtained at follow-up. The receptors come from a male donor with early-stage non-small cell lung cancer.

This clonotype counts as large. The chain couples TRBV11-2 to TRBJ2-4; no reliable D call. Trimming took off 4 bases at V and 6 bases at J, with 16 bases between the two ends. Germline CDR1 SGHAT, CDR2 FQNNGV. CDR3 length: 15 residues. In DNA form, the CDR3 reads TGTGCCAGCAGCTCAGAAATTGGGGATCGAAACATTCAGTACTTC. Amino acids: CASSSEIGDRNIQYF.

This clonotype was observed many times. V and J are TRBV5-1 and TRBJ2-7, with TRBD1 as a possible D gene (5 bases). This CDR3 is built from 15 residues. Germline V CDR1 and CDR2: SGHRS, YFSETQ. V dropped 4 bases and J dropped 2 bases, with 16 bases sitting between them. The CDR3 here is CASSMTDNPTYEQYF. The CDR3 DNA reads TGCGCCAGCAGCATGACAGACAACCCTACCTACGAGCAGTACTTC.

This clonotype is large within its sample. This chain links TRBV12-3 or TRBV12-4 with TRBJ2-7; D tentatively reads TRBD1 or TRBD2 (5 bases each). With 8 bases removed from V and 2 bases from J, the gap between germline ends came to 10 bases. The CDR3 extends over 12 amino acids. The CDR3 region has the DNA TGTGCCAGCCGGGGCAGCACCTACGAGCAGTACTTC. This sequence encodes CASRGSTYEQYF.

This clonotype is categorized as large. The V and J genes are TRBV5-1 and TRBJ1-1, with TRBD1 matching 7 bases. Germline lookup yields CDR1 SGHRS and CDR2 YFSETQ. The CDR3 is 13 amino acids. The ends lost 3 bases at V and 6 bases at J; junction bases unmatched: 5. In nucleotides, the CDR3 is TGCGCCAGCAGCTGGGGGACAGCAGCTGAAGCTTTCTTT. It specifies CASSWGTAAEAFF.

Sample share makes this clonotype large. The genes are TRBV7-2 and TRBJ2-3; possible D gene TRBD2, 6 bases. This CDR3 region has 16 residues. Germline values: CDR1 SGHTA, CDR2 FQGNSA. The ends were cut back, 1 base at V and 0 bases at J, with 11 bases in the middle. The CDR3 spells CASSLVPAGSTDTQYF. CDR3 sequence (DNA): TGTGCCAGCAGCTTAGTTCCGGCGGGAAGCACAGATACGCAGTATTTT. Drawing the rest from reference TRBV7-2 and TRBJ2-3, the complete variable domain is GAGVSQSPSNKVTEKGKDVELRCDPISGHTALYWYRQSLGQGLEFLIYFQGNSAPDKSGLPSDRFSAERTGGSVSTLTIQRTQQEDSAVYLCASSLVPAGSTDTQYFGPGTRLTVL.

There are a few counts of this clonotype. The genes are TRBV19 and TRBJ2-5; no definite D call. The CDR3 is made up of 11 amino acids. The V gene's germline CDR1 is LNHDA and CDR2 SQIVND (reference sequence). V was cut by 2 bases and J by 5 bases, with 3 bases left in between. The CDR3 bases are TGTGCCAGTAGTATACGGGAGACCCAGTACTTC. Protein sequence: CASSIRETQYF. The full variable domain, rest sourced from reference TRBV19 and TRBJ2-5, is DGGITQSPKYLFRKEGQNVTLSCEQNLNHDAMYWYRQDPGQGLRLIYYSQIVNDFQKGDIAEGYSVSREKKESFPLTVTSAQKNPTAFYLCASSIRETQYFGPGTRLLVL.

This clonotype was seen only a few times. The chain has TRBV12-1 and TRBJ2-1; the DNA was not compared with TRBD2, the D call given in the table. TRBV12-1 is tagged as a pseudogene. The CDR3 is 18 amino acids. CDR3: CASSDGRGTSGRLNEQFF. The CDR3 DNA reads TGCGCCAGCAGTGACGGGCGTGGGACTAGCGGGAGGCTCAATGAGCAGTTCTTC.

The chain recombines TRBV6-6 with TRBJ2-7, with no clear D. V gave up 7 bases and J gave up 2 bases, with 9 bases separating them. Germline loops: CDR1 MNHNY, CDR2 SVGAGI (reference sequence). CDR3 length: 12 residues. CDR3 loop: CASTDATYEQYF. Written as DNA, the CDR3 is TGTGCCAGCACCGACGCTACCTACGAGCAGTACTTC.

This rearrangement joins TRBV6-2 or TRBV6-3 to TRBJ2-2, with D perhaps TRBD1 (6 bases). Germline CDR1 reads MNHEY; CDR2 reads SVGEGT. This CDR3 is built from 14 residues. V was pared by 6 bases and J by 6 bases, with 14 bases between. CDR3 amino acids: CASSLGHWSGELFF. CDR3 DNA sequence: TGTGCCAGCAGCTTGGGACATTGGTCCGGGGAGCTGTTTTTT.

By frequency in the sample, this clonotype is large. V and J are TRBV19 and TRBJ2-2; D remains ambiguous. Per the germline V gene, CDR1 is LNHDA and CDR2 is SQIVND (reference sequence). V lost 0 bases and J lost 10, with 12 bases in between. The CDR3 runs 14 residues. The CDR3 DNA reads TGTGCCAGTAGTATAGATCACGCGATGGCGGAGCTGTTTTTT. Its translation: CASSIDHAMAELFF.

The chain combines TRBV7-2 with TRBJ2-5, with 8 bases aligning to TRBD2. V trimming: 0 bases; J trimming: 1 base; junction bases outside the gene matches: 4. Germline CDR1 SGHTA, CDR2 FQGNSA. The CDR3 length is 16 residues. Here the CDR3 reads CASSLALAGLQETQYF. The CDR3 DNA follows: TGTGCCAGCAGCTTAGCGCTAGCGGGCCTCCAAGAGACCCAGTACTTC.

By share of the sample, this clonotype is medium-sized (0.01 to 0.1%). The gene calls are TRBV15 and TRBJ2-7; tentatively, D is TRBD1 or TRBD2 (5 bases each). Germline CDR1 and CDR2: LNHNV and YYDKDF (reference sequence). The CDR3 loop spans 13 amino acids. Trimming removed 1 base at V and 7 bases at J, with 11 bases between. Here the CDR3 DNA reads TGTGCCACCAGCAGAGCTGGGGGAGAAGAGCAGTACTTC. It encodes CATSRAGGEEQYF.